This entry describes one TCR beta chain. TCRdb independently ran MiXCR on the reads; one entry per CDR3 protein. Of roughly 100,000 distinct CDR3 sequences listed, 15% to 20% are singletons. The CDR3 is 16 amino acids. V lost 3 bases to trimming and J lost 5 bases, with 18 bases between them. The germline CDR1 and CDR2 sequences are SGHKS and YYEKEE (reference sequence). The data stem from a study of T cell repertoires in cytomegalovirus infection. The gene calls are TRBV5-5 and TRBJ2-1; possible D gene TRBD2, 5 bases. The sample taken for sequencing was PBMCs. The origin of this receptor is a human donor in good health (CMV status not recorded). Some clones in this sample may be carry-over from other donors' samples. CDR3 sequence reads: CASSWRGMTINNEQFF. CDR3 in DNA: TGTGCCAGCAGCTGGCGCGGAATGACTATCAACAATGAGCAGTTCTTC.